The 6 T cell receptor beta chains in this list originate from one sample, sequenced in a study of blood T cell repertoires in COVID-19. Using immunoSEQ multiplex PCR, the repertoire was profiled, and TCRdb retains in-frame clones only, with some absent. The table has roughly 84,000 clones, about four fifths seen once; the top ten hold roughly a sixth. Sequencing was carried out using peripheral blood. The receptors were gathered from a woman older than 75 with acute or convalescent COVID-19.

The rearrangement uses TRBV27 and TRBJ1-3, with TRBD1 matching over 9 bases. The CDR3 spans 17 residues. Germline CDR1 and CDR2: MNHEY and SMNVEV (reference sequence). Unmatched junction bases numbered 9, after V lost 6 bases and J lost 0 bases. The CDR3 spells CASRTGGTGSSGNTIYF. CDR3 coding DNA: TGTGCCAGCAGAACTGGCGGGACAGGGAGCTCTGGAAACACCATATATTTT.

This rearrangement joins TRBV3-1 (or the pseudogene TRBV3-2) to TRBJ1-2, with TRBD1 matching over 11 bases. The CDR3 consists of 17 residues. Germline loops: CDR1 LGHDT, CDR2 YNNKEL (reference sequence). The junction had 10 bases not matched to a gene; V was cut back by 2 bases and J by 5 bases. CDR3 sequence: CASSQKTGTGGIYGYTF. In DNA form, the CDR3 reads TGTGCCAGCAGCCAAAAAACCGGGACAGGGGGAATATATGGCTACACCTTC.

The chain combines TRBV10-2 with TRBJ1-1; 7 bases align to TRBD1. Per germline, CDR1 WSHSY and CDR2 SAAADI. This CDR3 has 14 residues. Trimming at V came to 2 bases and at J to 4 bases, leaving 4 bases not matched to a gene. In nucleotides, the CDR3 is TGCGCCAGCAGTGAGACACAGGGGACCACTGAAGCTTTCTTT. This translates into CASSETQGTTEAFF.

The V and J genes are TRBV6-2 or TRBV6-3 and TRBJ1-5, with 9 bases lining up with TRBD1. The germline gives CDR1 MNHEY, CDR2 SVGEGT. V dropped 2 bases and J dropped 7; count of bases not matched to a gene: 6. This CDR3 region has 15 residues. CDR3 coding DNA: TGTGCCAGCAGTTACGGGACAGGGTTTGTGCAGCCCCAGCATTTT. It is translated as CASSYGTGFVQPQHF.

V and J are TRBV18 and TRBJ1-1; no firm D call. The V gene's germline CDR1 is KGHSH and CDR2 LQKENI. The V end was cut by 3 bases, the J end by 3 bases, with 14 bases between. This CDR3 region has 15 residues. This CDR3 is CASSPQGLRDTEAFF. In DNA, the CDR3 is TGTGCCAGCTCACCGCAAGGACTCCGGGACACTGAAGCTTTCTTT.

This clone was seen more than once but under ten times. The chain's CDR3 is CASSSPPRVAGGPYTGELFF. CDR3 nucleotide sequence: TGTGCCAGTAGTTCCCCCCCCCGGGTAGCGGGGGGGCCGTACACCGGGGAGCTGTTTTTT. J is TRBJ2-2 and V is TRBV19; 11 nucleotides agree with TRBD2. V dropped 5 bases and J dropped 3; count of bases not matched to a gene: 17. The CDR3 runs to 20 residues. Germline CDR1 LNHDA, CDR2 SQIVND (reference sequence). The full variable domain, with the rest looked up from reference TRBV19 and TRBJ2-2, is DGGITQSPKYLFRKEGQNVTLSCEQNLNHDAMYWYRQDPGQGLRLIYYSQIVNDFQKGDIAEGYSVSREKKESFPLTVTSAQKNPTAFYLCASSSPPRVAGGPYTGELFFGEGSRLTVL.